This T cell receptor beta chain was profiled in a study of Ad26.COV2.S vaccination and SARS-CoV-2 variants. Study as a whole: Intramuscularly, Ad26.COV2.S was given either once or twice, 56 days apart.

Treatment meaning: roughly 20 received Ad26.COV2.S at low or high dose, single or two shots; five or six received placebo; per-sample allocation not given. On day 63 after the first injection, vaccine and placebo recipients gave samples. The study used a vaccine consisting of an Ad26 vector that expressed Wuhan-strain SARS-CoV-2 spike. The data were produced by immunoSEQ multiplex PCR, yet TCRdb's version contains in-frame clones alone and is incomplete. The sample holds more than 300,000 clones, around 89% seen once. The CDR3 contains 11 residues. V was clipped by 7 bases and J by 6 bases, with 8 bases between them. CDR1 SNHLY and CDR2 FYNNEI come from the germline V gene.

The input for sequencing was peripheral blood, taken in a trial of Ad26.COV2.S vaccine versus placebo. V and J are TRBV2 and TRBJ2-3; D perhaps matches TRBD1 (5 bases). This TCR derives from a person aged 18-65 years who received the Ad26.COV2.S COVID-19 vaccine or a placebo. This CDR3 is CASKGPDTQYF. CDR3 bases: TGTGCCAGCAAGGGGCCGGATACGCAGTATTTT.